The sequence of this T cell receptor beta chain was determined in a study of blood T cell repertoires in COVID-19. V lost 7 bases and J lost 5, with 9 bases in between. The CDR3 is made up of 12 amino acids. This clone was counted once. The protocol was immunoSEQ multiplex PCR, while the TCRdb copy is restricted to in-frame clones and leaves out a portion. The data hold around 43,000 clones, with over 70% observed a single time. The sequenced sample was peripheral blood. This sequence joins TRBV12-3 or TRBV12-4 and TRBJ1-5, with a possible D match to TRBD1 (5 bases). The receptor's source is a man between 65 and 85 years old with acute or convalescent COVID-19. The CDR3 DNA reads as TGTGCCAGCAAGGGGATGGATCAGCCCCAGCATTTT. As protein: CASKGMDQPQHF.